The rows below give T cell receptor beta chains drawn from one sample of a study of T cell responses to AZD1222 COVID-19 vaccine. Generated by immunoSEQ multiplex PCR, the TCRdb table keeps only in-frame clones and is missing some. The sample holds roughly 120,000 clones; around 89% are singletons and the top ten take around 7.1%. The sequencing used peripheral blood, collected 28 days after the second AZD1222 dose. All receptors come from an adult who received the AZD1222 COVID-19 vaccine. CDR3s include the opening cysteine and the closing phenylalanine or tryptophan. The D gene is left open where the match is weak.

CDR3 protein	CDR3 DNA	CDR3 length	V gene	J gene	D gene
CATSLGYEQYF	TGTGCCACCAGCCTTGGTTACGAGCAGTACTTC	11	TRBV15	TRBJ2-7	NA
CASSPEGGGSNQPQHF	TGTGCCAGCAGCCCTGAGGGGGGAGGGAGCAATCAGCCCCAGCATTTT	16	TRBV7-8	TRBJ1-5	NA
CSVDPGQGTNIQYF	TGCAGCGTTGATCCGGGCCAGGGGACAAACATTCAGTACTTC	14	TRBV29-1	TRBJ2-4	NA
CASSLQLRQDYGYTF	TGTGCCAGCAGCTTGCAGCTGCGGCAGGATTATGGCTACACCTTC	15	TRBV5-5	TRBJ1-2	NA
CASSGLGTANTGELFF	TGTGCCAGCAGCGGACTGGGGACAGCAAACACCGGGGAGCTGTTTTTT	16	TRBV11-3	TRBJ2-2	TRBD1
CASSDSGANVLTF	TGTGCCAGCAGTGACTCTGGGGCCAACGTCCTGACTTTC	13	TRBV25-1	TRBJ2-6	NA
CASSHAGLEAFF	TGTGCCAGCAGCCACGCCGGCCTTGAAGCTTTCTTT	12	TRBV7-9	TRBJ1-1	NA
CSVENSGIHEQYF	TGCAGCGTTGAAAACTCGGGGATACACGAGCAGTACTTC	13	TRBV29-1	TRBJ2-7	NA
CASSLSGPTRGVTSGNTIYF	TGCGCCAGCAGCTTGTCGGGTCCGACCCGGGGGGTTACCTCTGGAAACACCATATATTTT	20	TRBV5-1	TRBJ1-3	NA
CASSTDRGSNQPQHF	TGTGCCAGTAGTACGGACAGGGGAAGCAATCAGCCCCAGCATTTT	15	TRBV19	TRBJ1-5	TRBD1
CATLGETEAFF	TGTGCCACTCTAGGAGAGACTGAAGCTTTCTTT	11	TRBV24-1	TRBJ1-1	NA
CARDTDEGPPYNEQFF	TGCGCCAGGGACACCGACGAGGGGCCGCCCTACAATGAGCAGTTCTTC	16	TRBV23-1	TRBJ2-1	NA
CASSEGQGGSPLHF	TGTGCCAGCAGCGAGGGACAGGGGGGATCACCCCTCCACTTT	14	TRBV5-5	TRBJ1-6	TRBD1